This TCR beta chain was sequenced during a study of cytomegalovirus exposure and HLA in healthy donors (dated by TCRdb to the late 2010s). As for the study more broadly: The roughly 670 repertoires of the first cohort and the 120 or so validation repertoires were produced on the same platform, according to a later analysis. A separate validation cohort of over a hundred different subjects was used in addition to the approximately 640-subject first cohort. High-throughput TCR immunosequencing, statistical association of individual TCRs with disease status, and machine learning were combined to predict cytomegalovirus infection status. The aim of the study was to test whether cataloging public T cell receptors could identify signatures of past pathogen exposure. The investigation overall reported the following: A later analysis lacked HLA typing for the validation cohort, so it scored co-occurrence in that cohort across all 110 or so repertoires. The authors suggested that the approach could potentially be generalized to other disease states and immunological phenotypes. In vitro tests confirmed that a few of the cytomegalovirus-associated TCR beta chains recognize cytomegalovirus antigens. Subsequent analysis determined that TCRs grouped into clusters in the first cohort also showed a tendency toward co-occurrence across the 120 or so validation repertoires, and about 93% of cluster scores exceeded 0. The classifier was reported to diagnose cytomegalovirus status with high specificity and sensitivity in both the original and validation cohorts. Most TCR sequences were seen in very few donors, while some public TCRs were found in many individuals. The study gave a list of about 150 TCR beta chains associated with cytomegalovirus.

The library came from the immunoSEQ multiplex PCR assay. On the study's bioinformatics: A statistical classification framework was built to diagnose cytomegalovirus status from the catalog of TCR beta chain sequences. What TCRdb holds here is the immuneACCESS table cut down to in-frame rearrangements. Part of the clones is not present; checked against another copy, under half of the missing clones reflect an unresolved V gene, and the others are unexplained. D and trimming were read from the DNA, whereas the V and J calls and clone size are those reported in that table. The table for this sample lists around 52,000 clones; 85% to 95% of them were counted only once. The leading ten clones occupy roughly 5.2% of the sample. Compared with germline, V lacks 0 bases and J lacks 4 bases; bases without a gene match: 5. Measured from the cysteine to the phenylalanine, the CDR3 is 15 residues long. Only CDR3 DNA remains: 45 bases, in frame from the first base. CDR1 SGDLS and CDR2 YYNGEE are derived from the germline V gene.

Separate from the roughly 650-subject first cohort, the validation cohort of 90 to 150 subjects was the group to which the donors belonged. As regards this clone: Its antigen target is currently unknown. No much larger clone exists at a distance of one base, and base qualities are not known.

Sequenced input: PBMCs. The chain joins TRBV9 to TRBJ2-7; 9 bases in the middle match TRBD2. The receptor was isolated from a woman under 30 in good health and CMV-seronegative. CDR3 sequence: CASSVAQRGEYEQYF. The sequence in DNA is TGTGCCAGCAGCGTAGCCCAGCGGGGGGAATACGAGCAGTACTTC.